Sequencing of this T cell receptor beta chain was carried out in a study of T cell responses to AZD1222 COVID-19 vaccine. Study-wide results and caveats: Donors were mostly white British, more females; clonal diversity possibly underestimated. No repertoire was sampled before or during the peak T cell response, only after it. Vaccine-associated CD4 TCRs spanned spike, dominant at 160-218 and 743-854.

This CDR3 spans 18 amino acids. Germline V lookup: CDR1 SEHNR, CDR2 FQNEAQ (reference sequence). J lost 0 bases, V lost 4 bases, and 11 bases had no gene match. Sequencing was performed with immunoSEQ multiplex PCR; in TCRdb, only in-frame clones are kept and a portion is missing. The repertoire holds roughly 70,000 clones, roughly 89% seen once, with about 2.7% in the top ten. A word on this clone: Its antigen is unidentified.

Specimen: peripheral blood, collected on day 0 of AZD1222 vaccination. The chain links TRBV7-9 to TRBJ2-7, with TRBD2 matching 11 bases. The TCR was taken from an adult in good health. DNA for the CDR3: TGTGCCAGCAGCTACCCGGGACTAGCGGAAGGTGGCTCCTACGAGCAGTACTTC. Encoded protein: CASSYPGLAEGGSYEQYF. Based on the CDR3 plus reference TRBV7-9 and TRBJ2-7, the full variable domain is DTGVSQNPRHKITKRGQNVTFRCDPISEHNRLYWYRQTLGQGPEFLTYFQNEAQLEKSRLLSDRFSAERPKGSFSTLEIQRTEQGDSAMYLCASSYPGLAEGGSYEQYFGPGTRLTVT.